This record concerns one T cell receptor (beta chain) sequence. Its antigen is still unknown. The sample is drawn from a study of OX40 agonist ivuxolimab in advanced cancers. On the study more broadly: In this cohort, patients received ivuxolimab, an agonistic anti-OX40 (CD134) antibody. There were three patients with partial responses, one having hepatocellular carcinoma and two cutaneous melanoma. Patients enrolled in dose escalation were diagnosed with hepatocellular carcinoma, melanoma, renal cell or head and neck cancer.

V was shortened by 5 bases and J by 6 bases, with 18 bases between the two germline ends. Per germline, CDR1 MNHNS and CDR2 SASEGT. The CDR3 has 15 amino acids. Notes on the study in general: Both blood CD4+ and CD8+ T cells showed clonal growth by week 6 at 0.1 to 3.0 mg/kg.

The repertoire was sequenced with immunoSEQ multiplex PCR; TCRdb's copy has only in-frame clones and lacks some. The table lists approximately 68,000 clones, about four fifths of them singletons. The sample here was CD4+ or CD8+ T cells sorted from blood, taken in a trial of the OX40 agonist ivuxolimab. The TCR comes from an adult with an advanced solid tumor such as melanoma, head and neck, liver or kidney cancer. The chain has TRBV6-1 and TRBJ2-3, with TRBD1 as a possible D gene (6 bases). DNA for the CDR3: TGTGCCAGCAGTAAACAATTTACAGGGCAGGATACGCAGTATTTT. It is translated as CASSKQFTGQDTQYF.